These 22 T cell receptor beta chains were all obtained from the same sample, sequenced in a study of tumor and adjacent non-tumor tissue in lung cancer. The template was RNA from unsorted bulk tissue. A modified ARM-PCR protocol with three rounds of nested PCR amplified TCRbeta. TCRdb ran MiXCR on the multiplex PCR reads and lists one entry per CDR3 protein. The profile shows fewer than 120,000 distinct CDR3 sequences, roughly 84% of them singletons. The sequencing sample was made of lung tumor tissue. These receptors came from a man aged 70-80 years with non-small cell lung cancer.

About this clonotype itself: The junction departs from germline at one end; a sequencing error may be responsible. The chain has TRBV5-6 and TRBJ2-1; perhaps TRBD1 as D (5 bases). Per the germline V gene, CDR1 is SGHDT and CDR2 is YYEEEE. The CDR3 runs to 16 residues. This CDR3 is CDSSLGFQGSYNEQFF. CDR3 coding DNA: TGTGACAGCAGTTTGGGATTCCAGGGTTCCTACAATGAGCAGTTCTTC. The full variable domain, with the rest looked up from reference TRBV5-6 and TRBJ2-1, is DAGVTQSPTHLIKTRGQQVTLRCSPKSGHDTVSWYQQALGQGPQFIFQYYEEEERQRGNFPDRFSGHQFPNYSSELNVNALLLGDSALYLCDSSLGFQGSYNEQFFGPGTRLTVL.

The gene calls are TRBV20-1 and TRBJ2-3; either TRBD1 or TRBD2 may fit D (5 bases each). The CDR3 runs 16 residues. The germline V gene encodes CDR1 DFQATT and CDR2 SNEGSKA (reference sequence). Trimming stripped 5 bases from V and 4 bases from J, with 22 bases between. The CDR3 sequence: CSAVKAGTDFADTQYF. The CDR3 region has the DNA TGCAGTGCTGTAAAGGCCGGGACGGATTTCGCAGATACGCAGTATTTT.

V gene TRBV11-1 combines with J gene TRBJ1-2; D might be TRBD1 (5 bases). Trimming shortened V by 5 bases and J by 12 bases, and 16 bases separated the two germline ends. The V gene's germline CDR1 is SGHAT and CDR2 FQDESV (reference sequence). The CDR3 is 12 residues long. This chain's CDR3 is CASSPSWGCDTF. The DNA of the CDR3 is TGTGCCAGCAGCCCGTCGTGGGGGTGCGACACCTTC.

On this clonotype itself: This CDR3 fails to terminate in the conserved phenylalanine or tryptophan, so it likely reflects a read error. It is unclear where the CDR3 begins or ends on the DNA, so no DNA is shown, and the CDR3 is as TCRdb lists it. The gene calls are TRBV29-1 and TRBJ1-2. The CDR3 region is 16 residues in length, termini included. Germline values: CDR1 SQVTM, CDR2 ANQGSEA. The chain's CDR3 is CSVVPYQSSGEDAYSL.

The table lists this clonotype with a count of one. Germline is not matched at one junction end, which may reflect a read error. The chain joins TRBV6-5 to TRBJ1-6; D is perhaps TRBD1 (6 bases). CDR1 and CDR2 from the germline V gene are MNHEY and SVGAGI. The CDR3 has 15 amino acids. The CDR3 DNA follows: TGTGCCAGCAGCTCGACGATAGGGGGAAATTCACCTCTCCACTTT. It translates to CASSSTIGGNSPLHF.

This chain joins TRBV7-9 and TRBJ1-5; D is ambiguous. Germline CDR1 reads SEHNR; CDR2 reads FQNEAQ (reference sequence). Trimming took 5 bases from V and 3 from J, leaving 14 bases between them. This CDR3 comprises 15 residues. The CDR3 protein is CASSKSDVSNQPQHF. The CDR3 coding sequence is TGTGCCAGCAGCAAGAGTGACGTGTCCAATCAGCCCCAGCATTTT.

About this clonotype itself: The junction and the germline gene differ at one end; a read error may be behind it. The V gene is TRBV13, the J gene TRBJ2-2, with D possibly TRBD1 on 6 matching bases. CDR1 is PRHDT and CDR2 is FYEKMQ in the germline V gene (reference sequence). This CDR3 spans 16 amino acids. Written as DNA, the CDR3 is TGTGCCAGCAGCTTAGGGACAGGTTCGGTCGCCGGCGAGCTGTTTTTT. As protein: CASSLGTGSVAGELFF.

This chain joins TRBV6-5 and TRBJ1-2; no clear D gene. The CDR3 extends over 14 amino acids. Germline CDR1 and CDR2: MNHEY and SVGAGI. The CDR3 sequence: CVSSYSIRSGGYTF. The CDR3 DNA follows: TGTGTGAGCAGTTACTCGATCCGTTCTGGCGGCTACACCTTC.

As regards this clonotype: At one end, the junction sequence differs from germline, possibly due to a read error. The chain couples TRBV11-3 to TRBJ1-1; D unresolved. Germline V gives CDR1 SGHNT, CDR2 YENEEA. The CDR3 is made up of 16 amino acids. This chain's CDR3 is CSSSLKTRWMNTEAFF. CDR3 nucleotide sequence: TGCTCCAGCAGCTTAAAGACAAGGTGGATGAACACTGAAGCTTTCTTT.

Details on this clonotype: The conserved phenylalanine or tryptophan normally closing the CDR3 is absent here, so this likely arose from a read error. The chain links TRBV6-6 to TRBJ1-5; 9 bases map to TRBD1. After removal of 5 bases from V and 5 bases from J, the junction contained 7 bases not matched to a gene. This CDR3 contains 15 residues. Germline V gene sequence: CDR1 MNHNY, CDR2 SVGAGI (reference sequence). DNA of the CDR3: TGTGCCAGCAGTAACCACCGGGACAGGGATCAGCCCCAGCATTTA. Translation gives CASSNHRDRDQPQHL.

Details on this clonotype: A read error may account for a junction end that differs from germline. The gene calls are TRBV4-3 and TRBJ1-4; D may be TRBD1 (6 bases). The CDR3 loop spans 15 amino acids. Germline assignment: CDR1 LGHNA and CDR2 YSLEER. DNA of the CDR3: TGCGCCAGCAGCCGTACGGGGGGCAATAATGGAAAACTATTTTTT. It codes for CASSRTGGNNGKLFF.

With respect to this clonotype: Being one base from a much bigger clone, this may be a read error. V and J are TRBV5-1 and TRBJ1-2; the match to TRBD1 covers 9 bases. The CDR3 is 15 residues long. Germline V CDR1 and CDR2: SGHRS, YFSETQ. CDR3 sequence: CASSTSGQGASGFTF. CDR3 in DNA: TGCGCCAGCAGCACATCGGGACAGGGAGCTAGTGGCTTCACCTTC.

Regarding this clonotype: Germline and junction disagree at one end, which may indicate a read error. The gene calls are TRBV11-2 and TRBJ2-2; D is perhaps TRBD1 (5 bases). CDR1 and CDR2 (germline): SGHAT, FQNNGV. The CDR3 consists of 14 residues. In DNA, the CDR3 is TGCACCAGCAGCCTGGACAATCAGTCCGGGGAGCTGTTTTTT. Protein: CTSSLDNQSGELFF.

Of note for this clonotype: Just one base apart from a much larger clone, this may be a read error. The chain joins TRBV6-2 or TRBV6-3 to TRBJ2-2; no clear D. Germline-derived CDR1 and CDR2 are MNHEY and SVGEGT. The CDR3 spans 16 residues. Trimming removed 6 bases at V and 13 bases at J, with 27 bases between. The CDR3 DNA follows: TGTGCCAGCAGCTCCCTAGGGAAAGGATTCTATTCGCGGCTGTTTTTT. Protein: CASSSLGKGFYSRLFF.

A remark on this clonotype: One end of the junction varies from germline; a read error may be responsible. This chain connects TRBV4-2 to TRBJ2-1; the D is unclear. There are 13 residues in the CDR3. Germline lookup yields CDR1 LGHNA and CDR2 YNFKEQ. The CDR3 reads CASSQVNNNKQFF. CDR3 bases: TGTGCCAGCAGCCAAGTGAATAACAATAAGCAGTTCTTT.

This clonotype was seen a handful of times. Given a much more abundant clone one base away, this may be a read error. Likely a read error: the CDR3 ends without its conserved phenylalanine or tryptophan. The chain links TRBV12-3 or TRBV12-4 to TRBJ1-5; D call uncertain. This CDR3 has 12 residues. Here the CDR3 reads CARSLANQPQHS. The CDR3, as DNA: TGTGCCAGGAGTTTAGCCAATCAGCCCCAGCATTCT.

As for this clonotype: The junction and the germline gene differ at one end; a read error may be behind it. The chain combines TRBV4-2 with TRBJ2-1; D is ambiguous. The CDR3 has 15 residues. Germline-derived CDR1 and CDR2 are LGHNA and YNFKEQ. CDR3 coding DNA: TGTACCAGCAACCAAGGATCCCCTCAATACAATGGGCAGTTCTTC. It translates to CTSNQGSPQYNGQFF.

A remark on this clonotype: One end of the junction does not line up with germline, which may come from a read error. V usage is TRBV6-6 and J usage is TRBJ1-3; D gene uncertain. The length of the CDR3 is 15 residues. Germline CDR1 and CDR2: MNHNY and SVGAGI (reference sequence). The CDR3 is CVSSYPGRCQSTIYF. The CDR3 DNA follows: TGTGTCAGCAGTTACCCAGGCAGGTGTCAATCCACCATATATTTT.

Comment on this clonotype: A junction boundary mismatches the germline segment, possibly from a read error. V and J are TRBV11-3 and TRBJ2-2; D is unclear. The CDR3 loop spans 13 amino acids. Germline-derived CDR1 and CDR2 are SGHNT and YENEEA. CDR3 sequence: CTSSSAPSGELFF. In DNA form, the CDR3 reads TGTACCAGCAGCTCAGCTCCCTCCGGGGAGCTGTTTTTT.

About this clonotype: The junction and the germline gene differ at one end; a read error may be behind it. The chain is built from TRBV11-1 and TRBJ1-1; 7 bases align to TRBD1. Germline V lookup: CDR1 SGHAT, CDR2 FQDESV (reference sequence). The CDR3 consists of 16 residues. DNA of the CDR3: TGTGCCAGCATCTTAAAGACAGGGTGGATGAACACTGAATTTTTCTTT. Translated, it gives CASILKTGWMNTEFFF.

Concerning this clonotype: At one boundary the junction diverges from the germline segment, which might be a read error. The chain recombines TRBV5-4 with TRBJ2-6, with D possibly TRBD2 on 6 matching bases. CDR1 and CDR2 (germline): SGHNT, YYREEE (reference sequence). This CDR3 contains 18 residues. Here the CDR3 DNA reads TGTGCCAGCAGCGCCGAGGAGGGTTATAGCTCTGGGGCCAACATCCTGATTTTC. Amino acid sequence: CASSAEEGYSSGANILIF.

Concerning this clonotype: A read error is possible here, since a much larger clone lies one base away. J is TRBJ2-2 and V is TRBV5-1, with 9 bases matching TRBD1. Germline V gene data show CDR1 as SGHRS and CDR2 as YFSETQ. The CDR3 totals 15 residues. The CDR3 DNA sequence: TGCGCCAGCAGCATGGAGGGACAGGGAACCGGGGAGATGTTTTTT. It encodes CASSMEGQGTGEMFF.